Each of the 14 T cell receptor beta chains below was sequenced from the same sample in a study of regulatory T cells in long-lasting Graves disease. Library construction for TCR beta used iRepertoire HTBI primers and Arm-PCR of CDR3 regions. One entry per CDR3 protein results from TCRdb running MiXCR on the multiplex PCR reads. Seen here are 360,000 or so distinct CDR3 sequences, roughly 24% observed once, and the top ten hold less than 30%. As for time point: persistent/refractory GD, antithyroid drugs over 5 years with positive TRAb. After RNA was extracted from PBMCs, the TCR library was made from it. Source: peripheral blood mononuclear cells (PBMCs), taken when the disease was refractory, from a patient treated with antithyroid drugs. These receptors were collected from a woman between 40 and 50 years old with Graves disease.

The sample holds one count of this clonotype. A much larger clone lies a single base off, so this may be a read error. The chain carries TRBV6-2 or TRBV6-3 and TRBJ1-2, with a tentative D call TRBD1 (5 bases). This CDR3 contains 14 residues. Germline values: CDR1 MNHEY, CDR2 SVGEGT. The CDR3 nucleotides read TGTGTCAGCAGTTACGGCAGGGTTGCCTATGGCTACACCTTC. Protein sequence: CVSSYGRVAYGYTF.

This clonotype was seen at least ten times. This sequence joins TRBV2 and TRBJ2-3; no clear D gene. This CDR3 is built from 14 residues. The germline gives CDR1 SNHLY, CDR2 FYNNEI. Trimming took off 4 bases at V and 9 bases at J, with 17 bases between the two ends. CDR3 nucleotide sequence: TGTGCCAGCAGTGGTGTTGCAGAACACAGAACGCAGTATTTT. Its protein is CASSGVAEHRTQYF.

This clonotype is a singleton in its sample. The J gene is TRBJ2-7, the V gene TRBV27; perhaps TRBD1 as D (5 bases). Germline CDR1 is MNHEY and CDR2 is SMNVEV (reference sequence). The V end was cut by 7 bases, the J end by 5 bases, with 21 bases between. This CDR3 is built from 15 residues. The CDR3 bases are TGTGCCAGCAAACCTCAACACCCTGCCAGGGACGAGCAGTACTTC. Protein product: CASKPQHPARDEQYF.

Many counts were recorded for this clonotype. This chain connects TRBV2 to TRBJ2-7; no clear D. CDR3 length equals 13 residues. Germline V CDR1 and CDR2: SNHLY, FYNNEI. V lost 3 bases and J 3 bases, leaving 9 bases between the germline ends. CDR3 region: CASSEVNRYEQYF. As DNA, the CDR3 is TGTGCCAGCAGTGAGGTGAACCGCTACGAGCAGTACTTC.

The sample holds many counts of this clonotype. The CDR3: CAVTGSAGGANVLTF. Written as DNA, the CDR3 is TGTGCCGTCACCGGGTCTGCTGGTGGGGCCAACGTCCTGACTTTC. The chain combines TRBV19 with TRBJ2-6; D is unresolved. The CDR3 consists of 15 residues. V was pared by 11 bases and J by 3 bases, with 17 bases between. Germline CDR1 LNHDA, CDR2 SQIVND (reference sequence).

This clonotype is a singleton in its sample. V usage is TRBV7-9 and J usage is TRBJ1-2; TRBD1 is a possible D gene (5 bases). The germline V and J ends were trimmed by 5 bases and 5 bases, with 21 bases remaining between them. This CDR3 has 16 residues. Germline V gene sequence: CDR1 SEHNR, CDR2 FQNEAQ (reference sequence). The CDR3 DNA follows: TGTGCCAGCAGCCCTGCCCGGGCGGGGCCCGGGTATGGCTACACCTTC. Translated: CASSPARAGPGYGYTF.

In its sample, this clonotype was seen a few times. This chain links TRBV5-1 with TRBJ1-3; D gene ambiguous. The V and J ends lost 3 bases and 1 base respectively, with 11 bases between them. The CDR3 sequence is 15 residues long. Germline values: CDR1 SGHRS, CDR2 YFSETQ. The CDR3 region has the DNA TGCGCCAGCAGCTCGGCTCCGGGATCTGGAAACACCATATATTTT. This codes for CASSSAPGSGNTIYF.

Concerning this clonotype itself: Being one base from a much bigger clone, this may be a read error. J is TRBJ2-7 and V is TRBV6-2 or TRBV6-3; D gene unclear. Per the germline V gene, CDR1 is MNHEY and CDR2 is SVGEGT. The CDR3 runs 15 residues. Trimming shortened V by 3 bases and J by 2 bases, and 14 bases separated the two germline ends. CDR3 sequence (DNA): TGTGCCAGCAGTTATCCTTTGCCATCGACCTACGAGCAGTACTTC. It is translated as CASSYPLPSTYEQYF.

This clonotype came up a few times. The V gene is TRBV5-8, the J gene TRBJ1-2; D remains ambiguous. Germline V lookup: CDR1 SGHTS, CDR2 YDEGEE. CDR3 length: 13 residues. V was pared by 0 bases and J by 3 bases, with 6 bases between. The CDR3 loop is CASSLERYYGYTF. Written as DNA, the CDR3 is TGTGCCAGCAGCTTGGAACGTTACTATGGCTACACCTTC.

CDR3 amino acids: CASSLASGTRELFF. The CDR3 DNA reads TGCGCCAGCAGCTTAGCTAGCGGGACCAGGGAGCTGTTTTTT. The chain carries TRBV5-1 and TRBJ2-2; TRBD2 matches 9 bases. The junction had 5 bases not matched to a gene; V was cut back by 2 bases and J by 9 bases. This CDR3 comprises 14 residues. CDR1 is SGHRS and CDR2 is YFSETQ in the germline V gene.

This clonotype was seen more than once but under ten times. V is TRBV24-1 and J is TRBJ2-5; weak D call: TRBD2 (7 bases). V was pared by 8 bases and J by 3 bases, with 15 bases between. Germline V gives CDR1 KGHDR, CDR2 SFDVKD. CDR3 length: 14 residues. The CDR3 loop is CATKEGGGEETQYF. In DNA, the CDR3 is TGTGCCACCAAAGAGGGGGGAGGGGAAGAGACCCAGTACTTC.

In this sample, this clonotype turned up many times. The gene calls are TRBV28 and TRBJ2-4; a possible D gene is TRBD2 (5 bases). The V gene's germline CDR1 is MDHEN and CDR2 SYDVKM. V lost 6 bases, J lost 15 bases, and 18 bases lay in between. There are 12 residues in the CDR3. DNA for the CDR3: TGTGCCAGCAGCCCCGGGGTCCAGCGGTGGTACTTC. It translates to CASSPGVQRWYF.

The table lists this clonotype with many counts. This sequence joins TRBV28 and TRBJ1-2; TRBD1 is a possible D gene (6 bases). Looked up from germline, CDR1 is MDHEN and CDR2 is SYDVKM. V lost 4 bases and J 6 bases, leaving 15 bases between the germline ends. The CDR3 is 14 amino acids. The CDR3 protein is CASSSQQGSHGYTF. CDR3 sequence (DNA): TGTGCCAGCAGTTCCCAACAGGGCTCCCATGGCTACACCTTC.

This clonotype has a count of ten or more. This chain links TRBV11-2 with TRBJ1-4, with D hard to call. Per the germline V gene, CDR1 is SGHAT and CDR2 is FQNNGV. This CDR3 has 16 residues. V was clipped by 1 base and J by 5 bases, with 14 bases between them. For the CDR3, the DNA is TGTGCCAGCAGCTTAGCAGTAGGACGGTGGAATGAAAAACTGTTTTTT. Residues: CASSLAVGRWNEKLFF.